This T cell receptor beta chain was identified in a study of blood T cell repertoires in COVID-19. The wider study: Sources were T cells, B-cell-depleted T cells, or PBMCs; the material itself was cDNA or gDNA.

Under the authors' procedure: For nucleated cells, counts were estimated from reference gene primer amplification. The repertoire was sequenced with immunoSEQ multiplex PCR; TCRdb's copy has only in-frame clones and lacks some. That table gives V, J and clone size, and the DNA gave D and trimming. The sample shows more than 300,000 clones, around 83% of them seen only once. The sequence came from a woman between 45 and 60 years old with acute or convalescent COVID-19. The sequencing input was peripheral blood.

The CDR3 spells CASSDPGGTEAFF. DNA of the CDR3: TGCGCCAGCAGTGACCCGGGGGGCACTGAAGCTTTCTTT. The chain combines TRBV10-1 with TRBJ1-1; D might be TRBD1 (5 bases). CDR3 length equals 13 residues. The ends were cut back, 3 bases at V and 4 bases at J, with 9 bases in the middle. The germline gives CDR1 WNHNN, CDR2 SYGVQD (reference sequence).